This T cell receptor (beta chain) was profiled in a study of PD-1 blockade in classical Hodgkin lymphoma. The study's findings and limits: CD8+ TCR diversity did not rise significantly by C4D1, unlike CD4+. When nivolumab was started under 1 year after ASCT, patients were excluded.

Relapses following autologous stem cell transplantation were seen in all patients, with brentuximab vedotin exposure varying. TCRdb keeps only in-frame clones here, not all; method: immunoSEQ multiplex PCR. The data contain just over 50,000 clones, around 73% of them singletons. Regarding this clone: What it binds is unknown.

This CDR3 has 16 amino acids. CDR1 and CDR2 from the germline V gene are MNHNY and SVGAGI (reference sequence). V was clipped by 6 bases and J by 2 bases; unmatched bases: 11. J is TRBJ2-7 and V is TRBV6-6, with 9 bases that match TRBD1. The material sequenced was peripheral blood mononuclear cells (PBMCs), taken before the second cycle of nivolumab. The clonotype was recovered from a human donor with classical Hodgkin lymphoma. CDR3 nucleotides: TGTGCCAGCAGCATAAGACAGGGGGATCCCGCCTACGAGCAGTACTTC. This sequence encodes CASSIRQGDPAYEQYF.